The rows below give T cell receptor beta chains drawn from one sample of a study of T cell responses to AZD1222 COVID-19 vaccine. Profiled with immunoSEQ multiplex PCR; TCRdb holds only in-frame clones, not every one. This sample has 70,000 to 90,000 clones; 70% to 85% occur once, and the top ten carry roughly 21%. Sequenced material: peripheral blood, taken on day 0 of AZD1222 vaccination. These receptors were obtained from an adult in good health. Both conserved end residues are part of each CDR3. The D gene is left open where the match is weak. Some rows mark clone size as missing; the rest say once, few, many or name a class of expanded clone.

- TRBJ2-3 TRBV18 TRBD2 TGTGCCAGCTCAAGGACTAGCGGGGACGGGTCTAATACGCAGTATTTT CASSRTSGDGSNTQYF
- TRBJ1-3 TRBV18 - TGTGCCAGCTCACCACCGGACGTCTCTGGAAACACCATATATTTT CASSPPDVSGNTIYF
once TRBJ2-1 TRBV9 TRBD2 TGTGCCAGCAGCAGAGTAGCGGGAGGTAGCTCCTACAATGAGCAGTTCTTC CASSRVAGGSSYNEQFF
once TRBJ2-2 TRBV3-1/TRBV3-2 TRBD1 TGTGCCAGCAGCCTCCGACAGGGCACCGGGGAGCTGTTTTTT CASSLRQGTGELFF
- TRBJ2-7 TRBV11-2 TRBD2 TGTGCCAGCAGCCTTCAACTAGCGGGAGGGGGGTACGAGCAGTACTTC CASSLQLAGGGYEQYF
- TRBJ1-3 TRBV27 - TGTGCCAGCAGTTTATTAGCTGGAAACACCATATATTTT CASSLLAGNTIYF
- TRBJ2-2 TRBV18 - TGTGCCAGCTCACCAGACAGGGCGGTAGCGGGTCCGAACACCGGGGAGCTGTTTTTT CASSPDRAVAGPNTGELFF
- TRBJ2-7 TRBV2 - TGTGCCAGCAGCCCCCAGGGAGAGGGCGAGCAGTACTTC CASSPQGEGEQYF
- TRBJ2-3 TRBV5-1 - TGCGCCAGCGGCCGAGAGGGAGATACGCAGTATTTT CASGREGDTQYF
- TRBJ2-3 TRBV6-4 - TGTGCCAGCAGTGAGGGTGGTTCCACAGATACGCAGTATTTT CASSEGGSTDTQYF
- TRBJ1-1 TRBV27 - TGTGCCAGCAGTTTATATAGGGCGGACACTGAAGCTTTCTTT CASSLYRADTEAFF
- TRBJ1-1 TRBV30 - TGTGCCTGGAGTAAAGGGATAATAACTGAAGCTTTCTTT CAWSKGIITEAFF
- TRBJ1-2 TRBV19 - TGTGCCAGTAGTATAGACAGCCGCGGGTATGGCTACACCTTC CASSIDSRGYGYTF
- TRBJ1-5 TRBV18 - TGTGCCAGCTCATCCTCGGGGGGAAGCAATCAGCCCCAGCATTTT CASSSSGGSNQPQHF
- TRBJ1-1 TRBV27 - TGTGCCAGCAGTTCCTTGGAGAGGATCGGCACTGAAGCTTTCTTT CASSSLERIGTEAFF
once TRBJ2-5 TRBV3-1/TRBV3-2 TRBD2 TGTGCCAGCAGCCAAGTCGGGGAGGGAGGTGGACAAGAGACCCAGTACTTC CASSQVGEGGGQETQYF
- TRBJ1-3 TRBV28 TRBD1 TGTGCCAGCAGTTTATCCCAGGGGGCGGGAGGAAACACCATATATTTT CASSLSQGAGGNTIYF
- TRBJ2-1 TRBV30 - TGTGCCTGGATCCAACATACTTTTAGGTTTGAGCAGTTCTTC CAWIQHTFRFEQFF
few TRBJ2-2 TRBV11-2 TRBD1 TGTGCCAGCAGCGAAGGGACAGGGAGAGTCGGGGAGCTGTTTTTT CASSEGTGRVGELFF
- TRBJ2-6 TRBV5-1 - TGCGCCAGCAGCACCGGACAGGACTACGGGGCCAACGTCCTGACTTTC CASSTGQDYGANVLTF
- TRBJ2-3 TRBV3-1/TRBV3-2 - TGTGCCAGCAGCGCAGCCGATACGCAGTATTTT CASSAADTQYF
- TRBJ2-2 TRBV7-7 - TGTGCCAGCAGCGGGGGGGCAGGGAACACCGGGGAGCTGTTTTTT CASSGGAGNTGELFF
- TRBJ2-7 TRBV19 TRBD2 TGTGCCAGTAGCCCCGGGGGGGGCAGCTCCTACGAGCAGTACTTC CASSPGGGSSYEQYF
- TRBJ1-3 TRBV19 - TGTGCCACCCAAATCGGAAACACCATATATTTT CATQIGNTIYF
once TRBJ2-1 TRBV5-1 - TGCGCCAGCAGCGCCGAGAATGAGCAGTTCTTC CASSAENEQFF
- TRBJ2-3 TRBV10-3 TRBD2 TGTGCCACCAGGGAAGCTAGCGGAATCACAGATACGCAGTATTTT CATREASGITDTQYF
- TRBJ1-3 TRBV5-1 - TGCGCCAGCAGCTTGGCGGAGGGGTCGACTGGAAACACCATATATTTT CASSLAEGSTGNTIYF
- TRBJ2-6 TRBV10-1 - TGCGCCAGCAGTGAGAATGGGGCCAACGTCCTGACTTTC CASSENGANVLTF
- TRBJ2-5 TRBV5-1 TRBD1 TGCGCCAGCAGCTTGGGGGACAGCACCTACGGGGAGACCCAGTACTTC CASSLGDSTYGETQYF
- TRBJ2-7 TRBV5-4 TRBD1 TGTGCCAGCAGTATCACCGGGACAGGGAGATACGAGCAGTACTTC CASSITGTGRYEQYF
few TRBJ2-6 TRBV19 - TGTGCCAGTAGTATGTCCCACTCCTCTGGGGCCAACGTCCTGACTTTC CASSMSHSSGANVLTF
- TRBJ1-6 TRBV2 - TGTGTCACACGGGGCTCCCCTAATTCACCCCTCCACTTT CVTRGSPNSPLHF
- TRBJ2-7 TRBV5-6 TRBD1 TGTGCCAGCACCGGGGACAGGGGGCGCTCCGAGCAGTACTTC CASTGDRGRSEQYF
- TRBJ2-7 TRBV5-1 TRBD1 TGCGCCAGCAGCTTGGCCACAGGGGTTGAGTACGAGCAGTACTTC CASSLATGVEYEQYF
- TRBJ1-2 TRBV28 - TGTGCCAGCATCCCCCCTGGCGGGGGTGGCTACACCTTC CASIPPGGGGYTF
- TRBJ2-1 TRBV19 TRBD1 TGTGCCAGTAGTACCCCGGGACAGGGCCATGAGCAGTTCTTC CASSTPGQGHEQFF
- TRBJ1-3 TRBV4-1 - TGCGCCAGCAGCCAACAGGGGAACCCTGGAAACACCATATATTTT CASSQQGNPGNTIYF
- TRBJ1-1 TRBV30 - TGTGCCTACGCCCTGAACTGGGGGGACACTGAAGCTTTCTTT CAYALNWGDTEAFF
few TRBJ2-1 TRBV5-1 - TGCGCCAGCAGCCCTCTGGGGGGAGACAATGAGCAGTTCTTC CASSPLGGDNEQFF
- TRBJ2-2 TRBV7-9 - TGTGCCAGCAGCTTCCAGGGTGGGACCGGGGAGCTGTTTTTT CASSFQGGTGELFF
- TRBJ1-4 TRBV3-1/TRBV3-2 - TGTGCCAGCAGTCTAAATGGAGGTGAAAAACTGTTTTTT CASSLNGGEKLFF
- TRBJ2-3 TRBV15 - TGTGCCACCAGCAGCCTAAGGAGCAGGGCGACAGATACGCAGTATTTT CATSSLRSRATDTQYF